What follows are 3 T cell receptor beta chains derived from one specimen sequenced in a study of beta chain features in type 1 diabetes. Expressed TCRB transcripts were sequenced because the isolated RNA had all been reverse transcribed beforehand. The repertoire was sequenced with immunoSEQ multiplex PCR; TCRdb's copy has only in-frame clones and lacks some. The repertoire holds about 230,000 clones, 9% to 10% seen once, with about 0.037% in the top ten. Sample: naive CD4+ T cells from blood. These receptors were collected from a woman between 18 and 29 years old in good health.

CDR3 nucleotides: TGTGCCAGCAGGGGGCTGGGCAATCAGCCCCAGCATTTT. It specifies CASRGLGNQPQHF. The rearrangement joins TRBV11-2 to TRBJ1-5; D possibly corresponds to TRBD1 (5 bases). The length of the CDR3 is 13 residues. The germline gives CDR1 SGHAT, CDR2 FQNNGV. V shed 6 bases and J shed 2 bases, with 8 bases lying between them.

The V and J genes are TRBV6-5 and TRBJ2-1; TRBD2 agrees at 10 bases. The CDR3 sequence is 14 residues long. The germline CDR1 and CDR2 sequences are MNHEY and SVGAGI. The trim removed 3 bases at V and 15 bases at J, leaving 11 bases unmatched. CDR3: CASSYQSSGRDRFF. The CDR3, as DNA: TGTGCCAGCAGTTATCAGTCCAGCGGGAGGGATAGGTTCTTC.

This clone was picked up a small number of times. The CDR3 here is CALAGFYNEQFF. The CDR3 DNA reads as TGTGCCCTAGCGGGCTTCTACAATGAGCAGTTCTTC. The rearrangement links TRBV30 to TRBJ2-1; 8 bases fit TRBD2. Per germline, CDR1 GTSNPN and CDR2 SVGIG (reference sequence). The CDR3 is 12 amino acids. The ends lost 8 bases at V and 3 bases at J; junction bases unmatched: 3.